This TCR beta chain was found in a study of blood T cell repertoires in COVID-19 (dated by TCRdb to 2018 to 2021). Concerning the study at large: The collaborator samples originated in the United States, Italy and Spain and spanned the acute and convalescent phases of COVID-19. HLA class I and class II types, where available, came from metadata supplied by the sample provider rather than from assay-based typing. The prospective study material was composed of cDNA or gDNA derived from T cells, B-cell-depleted T cells, or PBMCs. The dataset comprised deeply sampled blood TCRbeta repertoires from subjects exposed to, actively infected with, or recovered from COVID-19. A freely available public database, intended as a resource for researchers studying the immune response to SARS-CoV-2, is where the repertoires were released. A de-identified subject ID, COVID-19 status, age in years and sex were almost always included in the sample metadata. The samples were drawn from the first 160 participants of the ongoing ImmuneRACE study and from 1,254 subjects provided by 6 global collaborators.

Collaborating institutions collected whole blood in K2EDTA tubes following their own protocols. Collaborator samples were shipped for TCRbeta analysis as frozen whole blood, isolated PBMCs, or DNA extracted from either sample type. Counted from cysteine to phenylalanine, this CDR3 has 15 amino acids. Only the CDR3 region is kept as DNA, spanning 45 bases read in frame from base 1. Trimming leaves V shorter by 3 bases and J shorter by 5 bases, with the junction holding 10 bases beyond the gene matches. The germline V gene encodes CDR1 SGHRS and CDR2 YFSETQ. The immunoSEQ Assay, a bias-controlled multiplex PCR, was used to amplify TCRbeta CDR3 regions from genomic DNA. The original pipeline was this. The number of nucleated cells in each sample was estimated by amplification of reference gene primers within the assay. To quantify the absolute abundance of each unique TCRbeta CDR3 rearrangement, sequence reads were collapsed and filtered. Productive Simpson clonality was computed per sample as the square root of Simpson's diversity index over productive rearrangements. TCRdb took this table from immuneACCESS and kept in-frame rearrangements with V and J called. Such tables lack part of the clones; where checked against another copy, unresolved V genes explain under half of the gap, and the rest is unexplained. V, J and clone size were drawn from that table, and D and trimming were deduced from the DNA. The sample contains some 350,000 clones, around 86% of them found a single time. The ten largest account for 3% of the sample.

The study at large found these results: Clinical and demographic metadata were provided uncurated, with the amount varying by source and participant.

With regard to this clone: The clone's antigen remains unknown. No base-level quality is on record; no much larger clone is a single base apart.

The receptor chain draws on TRBV5-1 and TRBJ2-7; TRBD1 lines up with 8 middle nucleotides. Sequencing was carried out using peripheral blood. The TCR comes from a human donor in a cohort sampled during active COVID-19. DNA sequence: TGCGCCAGCAGCTCGTATGGACAGGGAAGTAACGAGCAGTACTTC. Translated, this is CASSSYGQGSNEQYF. Joined to the reference TRBV5-1 and TRBJ2-7 proteins, this CDR3 gives the full variable domain: KAGVTQTPRYLIKTRGQQVTLSCSPISGHRSVSWYQQTPGQGLQFLFEYFSETQRNKGNFPGRFSGRQFSNSRSEMNVSTLELGDSALYLCASSSYGQGSNEQYFGPGTRLTVT.